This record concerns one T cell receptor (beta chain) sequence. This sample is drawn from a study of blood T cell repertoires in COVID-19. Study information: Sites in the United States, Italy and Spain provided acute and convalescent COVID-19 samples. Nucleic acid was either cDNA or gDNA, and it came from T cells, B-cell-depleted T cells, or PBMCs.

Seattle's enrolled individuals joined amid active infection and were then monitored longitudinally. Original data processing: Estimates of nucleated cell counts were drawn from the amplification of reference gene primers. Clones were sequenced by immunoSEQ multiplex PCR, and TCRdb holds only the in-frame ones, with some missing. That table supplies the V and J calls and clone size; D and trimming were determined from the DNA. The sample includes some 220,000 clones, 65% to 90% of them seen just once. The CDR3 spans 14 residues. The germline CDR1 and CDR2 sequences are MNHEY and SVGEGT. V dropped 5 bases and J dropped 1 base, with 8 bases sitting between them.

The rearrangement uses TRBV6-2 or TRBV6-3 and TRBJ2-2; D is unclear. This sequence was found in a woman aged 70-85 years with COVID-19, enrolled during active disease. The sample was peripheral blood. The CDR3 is CASSNGGNTGELFF. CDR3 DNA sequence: TGTGCCAGCAGTAATGGCGGGAACACCGGGGAGCTGTTTTTT.